This entry lists 30 T cell receptor beta chains sequenced from one sample in a study of cytomegalovirus exposure and HLA in healthy donors. The PCR was carried out with 60 Vbeta primers and 13 Jbeta primers. Profiled with immunoSEQ multiplex PCR; TCRdb holds only in-frame clones, not every one. The table gives 130,000 to 150,000 clones; the top ten clones make up approximately 2.6% of it. Material: PBMCs. The receptor set was obtained from a middle-aged man in good health and CMV-seronegative.

The CDR3 loop reads CASSPSGSSTDTQYF. The CDR3 nucleotides are TGTGCCAGCAGCCCTAGCGGGAGTAGCACAGATACGCAGTATTTT. The chain combines TRBV4-2 with TRBJ2-3; 10 bases agree with TRBD2. The germline V gene has CDR1 LGHNA and CDR2 YNFKEQ. CDR3 length: 15 amino acids. V lost 4 bases, J lost 0 bases, and 1 base stayed unmatched.

The rearrangement uses TRBV6-5 and TRBJ2-5, with TRBD1 matching 7 bases. The length of the CDR3 is 14 residues. Per the germline V gene, CDR1 is MNHEY and CDR2 is SVGAGI. J lost 4 bases, V lost 4 bases, and 6 bases had no gene match. Here the CDR3 reads CASSSRTGSETQYF. In DNA form, the CDR3 reads TGTGCCAGCAGTTCCCGGACAGGATCAGAGACCCAGTACTTC.

The rearrangement uses TRBV4-2 and TRBJ2-3, with a weak D call TRBD2 (5 bases). The CDR3 sequence is 16 residues long. V lost 0 bases, J lost 8 bases, and 18 bases lay in between. From germline, CDR1 is LGHNA and CDR2 YNFKEQ. The CDR3 DNA is TGTGCCAGCAGCCAAGATCAGGCTAGCCGGTCGGGTACGCAGTATTTT. Its protein is CASSQDQASRSGTQYF.

This sequence joins TRBV5-4 and TRBJ2-1; TRBD2 aligns across 7 bases. Germline trimming cut 2 bases from V and 8 bases from J; bases unmatched to any gene: 13. Germline CDR1 SGHNT, CDR2 YYREEE (reference sequence). The CDR3 is 16 residues long. The CDR3 loop is CASSFLGLSTFHEQFF. CDR3 nucleotide sequence: TGTGCCAGCAGCTTCCTGGGACTATCCACCTTTCATGAGCAGTTCTTC. Full variable domain (missing parts from reference TRBV5-4 and TRBJ2-1): ETGVTQSPTHLIKTRGQQVTLRCSSQSGHNTVSWYQQALGQGPQFIFQYYREEENGRGNFPPRFSGLQFPNYSSELNVNALELDDSALYLCASSFLGLSTFHEQFFGPGTRLTVL.

DNA of the CDR3: TGTGCCAGCATAGGGGGCCTCGGCAATCAGCCCCAGCATTTT. It specifies CASIGGLGNQPQHF. The rearrangement joins TRBV28 to TRBJ1-5; 7 bases agree with TRBD1. Trimming cost V 7 bases and J 2 bases; bases outside gene matches: 5. CDR3 length equals 14 residues. From germline, CDR1 is MDHEN and CDR2 SYDVKM.

The rearrangement joins TRBV9 to TRBJ2-3; the D gene is possibly TRBD1 (5 bases). Trimming left V 0 bases short and J 2 bases short, with 7 bases between. CDR3 size: 14 residues. Germline loops: CDR1 SGDLS, CDR2 YYNGEE. The DNA for the CDR3 is TGTGCCAGCAGCGTAGCTGGGGCCACAGATACGCAGTATTTT. Its protein is CASSVAGATDTQYF. Drawing the rest from reference TRBV9 and TRBJ2-3, the complete variable domain is DSGVTQTPKHLITATGQRVTLRCSPRSGDLSVYWYQQSLDQGLQFLIQYYNGEERAKGNILERFSAQQFPDLHSELNLSSLELGDSALYFCASSVAGATDTQYFGPGTRLTVL.

The rearrangement links TRBV5-6 to TRBJ1-2; 10 positions agree with TRBD1. V lost 3 bases to trimming and J lost 2 bases; unmatched junction nucleotides: 4. Germline V lookup: CDR1 SGHDT, CDR2 YYEEEE. CDR3 length: 15 residues. DNA of the CDR3: TGTGCCAGCAGCTGGGACAGGGGCGTAAACTATGGCTACACCTTC. Its protein is CASSWDRGVNYGYTF.

CDR3 in amino acids: CARLGDEAPNTGELFF. The CDR3 bases are TGTGCCAGACTGGGTGACGAGGCCCCGAACACCGGGGAGCTGTTTTTT. The chain is built from TRBV19 and TRBJ2-2; D ambiguous. Germline CDR1 reads LNHDA; CDR2 reads SQIVND (reference sequence). CDR3 length: 16 amino acids. With 9 bases removed from V and 0 bases from J, the gap between germline ends came to 17 bases.

The J gene is TRBJ2-4, the V gene TRBV28; 8 nucleotides line up with TRBD1. The germline V gene has CDR1 MDHEN and CDR2 SYDVKM. The CDR3 length is 14 residues. With 3 bases clipped from V and 4 bases from J, the junction kept 2 bases outside the gene matches. The CDR3 is CASSFQGAKNIQYF. CDR3 coding DNA: TGTGCCAGCAGTTTCCAGGGGGCTAAAAACATTCAGTACTTC.

V usage is TRBV14 and J usage is TRBJ2-3; 8 positions agree with TRBD1. V was pared by 4 bases and J by 11 bases, with 2 bases of the junction left unmatched. CDR3 length: 11 amino acids. In germline, CDR1 is SGHDN, CDR2 FVKESK. CDR3 bases: TGTGCCAGCAGCCTGGACAGGGTGCAGTATTTT. Amino acids: CASSLDRVQYF. Full variable domain (outside the CDR3, taken from reference TRBV14 and TRBJ2-3): EAGVTQFPSHSVIEKGQTVTLRCDPISGHDNLYWYRRVMGKEIKFLLHFVKESKQDESGMPNNRFLAERTGGTYSTLKVQPAELEDSGVYFCASSLDRVQYFGPGTRLTVL.

The V gene is TRBV7-2, the J gene TRBJ1-3; D gene unclear. CDR1 is SGHTA, CDR2 FQGNSA, per germline. CDR3 length: 14 amino acids. V was cut by 1 base and J by 3 bases, with 7 bases left in between. As DNA, the CDR3 is TGTGCCAGCAGCTTAGGTTTCTTTGGAAACACCATATATTTT. Translating it yields CASSLGFFGNTIYF.

The chain has TRBV5-6 and TRBJ2-7; 8 bases are shared with TRBD1. The CDR3 is made up of 18 amino acids. The germline CDR1 and CDR2 sequences are SGHDT and YYEEEE. V trimming: 1 base; J trimming: 0 bases; junction bases outside the gene matches: 12. This chain's CDR3 is CASSLRQGSPRSSYEQYF. CDR3 nucleotide sequence: TGTGCCAGCAGCTTGAGACAGGGGTCCCCCCGGAGCTCCTACGAGCAGTACTTC.

This chain connects TRBV6-1 to TRBJ2-4, with 11 bases that match TRBD2. The CDR3 is made up of 21 amino acids. Germline assignment: CDR1 MNHNS and CDR2 SASEGT. Unmatched junction bases numbered 13, after V lost 0 bases and J lost 0 bases. This CDR3 reads CASSEALRLAGGTLAKNIQYF. For the CDR3, the DNA is TGTGCCAGCAGTGAAGCGCTCCGGCTAGCGGGGGGCACTTTAGCCAAAAACATTCAGTACTTC.

Of note for this clone: The sample holds other DNA sequences that translate to the same CDR3. This chain uses TRBV11-2 with TRBJ1-1; D remains unclear. CDR3 length equals 13 residues. CDR1 is SGHAT, CDR2 FQNNGV, per germline. V was pared by 3 bases and J by 1 base, with 6 bases between. CDR3 nucleotide sequence: TGTGCCAGCAGCTTGGGCACGAACACTGAAGCTTTCTTT. Its protein is CASSLGTNTEAFF.

The rearrangement uses TRBV9 and TRBJ2-2; D unclear. Trimming cost V 3 bases and J 4 bases, with 13 bases left between them. The CDR3 is made up of 15 amino acids. Germline V lookup: CDR1 SGDLS, CDR2 YYNGEE. The CDR3 region is CASSGLGVGTGELFF. The DNA for the CDR3 is TGTGCCAGCAGCGGGCTAGGAGTAGGCACCGGGGAGCTGTTTTTT. Full variable domain (missing parts from reference TRBV9 and TRBJ2-2): DSGVTQTPKHLITATGQRVTLRCSPRSGDLSVYWYQQSLDQGLQFLIQYYNGEERAKGNILERFSAQQFPDLHSELNLSSLELGDSALYFCASSGLGVGTGELFFGEGSRLTVL.

V usage is TRBV4-2 and J usage is TRBJ2-5, with D maybe TRBD1 (5 bases). There are 15 residues in the CDR3. Germline V gene sequence: CDR1 LGHNA, CDR2 YNFKEQ. With 0 bases removed from V and 5 bases from J, the gap between germline ends came to 13 bases. Here the CDR3 reads CASSQDRGTVETQYF. Written as DNA, the CDR3 is TGTGCCAGCAGCCAAGATAGGGGTACAGTGGAGACCCAGTACTTC.

The CDR3 spells CASSFSGTGLSGNTIYF. CDR3 DNA: TGTGCCAGCAGTTTCTCCGGGACAGGGCTCTCTGGAAACACCATATATTTT. The chain combines TRBV28 with TRBJ1-3; 9 nucleotides match TRBD1. Germline assignment: CDR1 MDHEN and CDR2 SYDVKM. V lost 3 bases and J lost 0; bases outside the gene matches: 6. The CDR3 length is 17 residues.

The chain has TRBV6-5 and TRBJ2-3; tentative D call: TRBD2 (7 bases). CDR3 length equals 14 residues. With 4 bases removed from V and 5 bases from J, the gap between germline ends came to 13 bases. Germline lookup yields CDR1 MNHEY and CDR2 SVGAGI. CDR3 loop: CASSSPGGLDTQYF. CDR3 coding DNA: TGTGCCAGCAGTTCTCCCGGGGGGCTAGATACGCAGTATTTT.

The chain combines TRBV5-4 with TRBJ1-5, with D unclear. V lost 0 bases to trimming and J lost 5 bases, with 3 bases between them. The germline V gene encodes CDR1 SGHNT and CDR2 YYREEE (reference sequence). The CDR3 is made up of 12 amino acids. The DNA for the CDR3 is TGTGCCAGCAGCTTGGGAGATCAGCCCCAGCATTTT. Protein sequence: CASSLGDQPQHF.

The rearrangement links TRBV7-2 to TRBJ1-5; D might be TRBD1 (6 bases). V was trimmed by 3 bases and J by 4 bases, leaving 10 bases between them. The CDR3 length is 14 residues. The germline CDR1 and CDR2 sequences are SGHTA and FQGNSA. CDR3: CASSFNRVNQPQHF. As DNA, the CDR3 is TGTGCCAGCAGCTTTAACAGGGTAAATCAGCCCCAGCATTTT.

The V and J genes are TRBV29-1 and TRBJ2-1, with 7 bases matching TRBD1. This CDR3 is 12 amino acids long. CDR1 SQVTM and CDR2 ANQGSEA come from the germline V gene. With V trimmed by 7 bases and J by 4 bases, 4 bases remained unmatched. Here the CDR3 DNA reads TGCAGCGCCTGGACAGGTTACAATGAGCAGTTCTTC. It translates to CSAWTGYNEQFF.

V and J are TRBV23-1 and TRBJ1-5; D is perhaps TRBD1 (5 bases). TRBV23-1 is given ORF status, its function remaining uncertain. Trimming shortened V by 2 bases and J by 3 bases, and 14 bases separated the two germline ends. CDR3 length: 16 amino acids. The CDR3 DNA is TGCGCCAGCAGTCAAAGGAGCAGGGCAATCAATCAGCCCCAGCATTTT. As protein: CASSQRSRAINQPQHF.

Here the CDR3 reads CASSKGQGAFYEQYF. The CDR3 DNA is TGTGCCAGCAGTAAGGGACAGGGGGCATTCTACGAGCAGTACTTC. J is TRBJ2-7 and V is TRBV2; 12 bases fit TRBD1. The CDR3 totals 15 residues. With 5 bases clipped from V and 3 bases from J, the junction kept 5 bases outside the gene matches. In germline, CDR1 is SNHLY, CDR2 FYNNEI.

The rearrangement links TRBV9 to TRBJ2-5; 9 nucleotides align to TRBD2. The J segment lost 2 bases and the V segment lost 3 bases, leaving 11 bases of the junction unmatched. This CDR3 has 17 residues. Germline CDR1 SGDLS, CDR2 YYNGEE. For the CDR3, the DNA is TGTGCCAGCAGCGGGGTGGGTAGCGGGGGAACGCAAGAGACCCAGTACTTC. Its protein product is CASSGVGSGGTQETQYF.

This chain links TRBV9 with TRBJ1-1, with TRBD1 as a possible D gene (5 bases). Germline lookup yields CDR1 SGDLS and CDR2 YYNGEE. The CDR3 length is 15 residues. The V and J ends lost 4 bases and 0 bases respectively, with 13 bases between them. In nucleotides, the CDR3 is TGTGCCAGCAGCCCACAGGTTACCATGAACACTGAAGCTTTCTTT. Translated: CASSPQVTMNTEAFF.

V usage is TRBV5-8 and J usage is TRBJ2-1; 9 bases agree with TRBD1. Looked up from germline, CDR1 is SGHTS and CDR2 is YDEGEE. CDR3 length: 15 amino acids. V lost 3 bases, J lost 5 bases, and 6 bases stayed unmatched. CDR3 residues: CASSSGQGVDNEQFF. The CDR3 nucleotides are TGTGCCAGCAGCTCGGGACAGGGAGTGGACAATGAGCAGTTCTTC.

The chain joins TRBV10-3 to TRBJ1-1, with D possibly TRBD1 on 5 matching bases. V shed 0 bases and J shed 10 bases, with 9 bases lying between them. This CDR3 comprises 12 residues. The germline gives CDR1 ENHRY, CDR2 SYGVKD. The CDR3 sequence: CAISESTGGAFF. In nucleotides, the CDR3 is TGTGCCATCAGTGAGTCGACGGGGGGAGCTTTCTTT.

The rearrangement joins TRBV27 to TRBJ1-1, with TRBD1 identical over 8 bases. This CDR3 is 14 amino acids long. With V trimmed by 7 bases and J by 3 bases, 7 bases remained unmatched. Germline CDR1 is MNHEY and CDR2 is SMNVEV (reference sequence). CDR3 region: CASIPGTGYTEAFF. The CDR3 nucleotides read TGTGCCAGCATACCCGGGACAGGTTACACTGAAGCTTTCTTT.

The V and J genes are TRBV6-4 and TRBJ1-2, with D maybe TRBD1 (6 bases). The ends were cut back, 2 bases at V and 7 bases at J, with 14 bases in the middle. CDR1 is MRHNA, CDR2 SNTAGT, per germline. The CDR3 is 14 amino acids. The CDR3 region is CASSDDSLGGGYTF. CDR3 DNA: TGTGCCAGCAGTGACGACTCCTTAGGGGGTGGCTACACCTTC.

The chain uses TRBV6-6 and TRBJ1-1; weak D call: TRBD1 (6 bases). Germline values: CDR1 MNHNY, CDR2 SVGAGI (reference sequence). The V end was cut by 5 bases, the J end by 1 base, with 14 bases between. CDR3 length equals 15 residues. The CDR3 is CASSTGHPKNTEAFF. The CDR3 nucleotides are TGTGCCAGCAGTACGGGACATCCGAAGAACACTGAAGCTTTCTTT.